This entry lists 19 T cell receptor beta chains sequenced from one sample in a study of shared clonotypes between healthy human individuals. Using immunoSEQ multiplex PCR, the repertoire was profiled, and TCRdb retains in-frame clones only, with some absent. The sample gives about 1.1 million clones, around 82% of which show up once; 0.4% to 0.55% is in the top ten. The sequenced sample was memory CD4+ T cells from PBMCs. Regarding subset: CD45RA-negative fraction. The receptors shown here come from a man aged 18 to 29 in good health. Some clones in this sample may be carry-over from other donors' samples.

The V gene is TRBV5-4, the J gene TRBJ2-5; 10 bases map to TRBD2. V gave up 2 bases and J gave up 3 bases; unmatched junction bases: 7. This CDR3 region has 16 residues. Germline V gene lookup returns CDR1 SGHNT and CDR2 YYREEE (reference sequence). DNA of the CDR3: TGTGCCAGCAGCTTCGGACTAGCGGAAACGAAAGAGACCCAGTACTTC. Translated: CASSFGLAETKETQYF.

This rearrangement joins TRBV5-1 to TRBJ1-4, with 8 bases that match TRBD1. The CDR3 covers 14 residues. J was trimmed by 7 bases and V by 4 bases; bases with no gene match: 6. Germline CDR1 reads SGHRS; CDR2 reads YFSETQ. The CDR3 DNA follows: TGCGCCAGCAGCCCAGGGGGCGCGAGTGAAAAACTGTTTTTT. As protein: CASSPGGASEKLFF.

This sequence joins TRBV10-2 and TRBJ1-5, with 9 bases lining up with TRBD1. The junction had 16 bases not matched to a gene; V was cut back by 8 bases and J by 2 bases. The CDR3 totals 18 residues. Germline CDR1 and CDR2: WSHSY and SAAADI. The CDR3 loop is CASAYRDRDLSGNQPQHF. CDR3 nucleotide sequence: TGCGCCAGCGCTTACCGGGACAGGGACCTTTCGGGCAATCAGCCCCAGCATTTT.

The rearrangement links TRBV29-1 to TRBJ1-6; TRBD1 matches at 8 bases. The CDR3 loop spans 13 amino acids. CDR1 is SQVTM and CDR2 is ANQGSEA in the germline V gene. J gave up 9 bases and V 5 bases, and 6 bases lay outside the gene matches. CDR3 sequence (DNA): TGCAGCGTTCTACAGGGGGAAGGTTCACCCCTCCACTTT. It codes for CSVLQGEGSPLHF.

This clone was counted between two and nine times. This chain uses TRBV6-1 with TRBJ2-7; 8 nucleotides align to TRBD1. Germline-derived CDR1 and CDR2 are MNHNS and SASEGT. V was clipped by 4 bases and J by 2 bases; unmatched bases: 4. The CDR3 has 14 amino acids. The CDR3 sequence is CASSGQGNAYEQYF. DNA for the CDR3: TGTGCCAGCAGTGGACAGGGGAACGCCTACGAGCAGTACTTC.

This clone turned up a few times. The rearrangement links TRBV27 to TRBJ2-4; 13 nucleotides align to TRBD2. Germline CDR1 and CDR2: MNHEY and SMNVEV (reference sequence). The J segment lost 9 bases and the V segment lost 4 bases, leaving 15 bases of the junction unmatched. The CDR3 totals 18 residues. The CDR3 bases are TGTGCCAGCAGTTCTTCCCCCGGACTAGCGGGAGTTTCACCCATTCAGTACTTC. Amino acids: CASSSSPGLAGVSPIQYF.

This chain connects TRBV10-1 to TRBJ2-7; 14 nucleotides match TRBD2. Per germline, CDR1 WNHNN and CDR2 SYGVQD (reference sequence). This CDR3 comprises 15 residues. J lost 9 bases, V lost 2 bases, and 6 bases had no gene match. In nucleotides, the CDR3 is TGCGCCAGCAGTGAGCCCGGGACTAGCGGGAGCCGGCAGTACTTC. The encoded protein is CASSEPGTSGSRQYF.

The rearrangement uses TRBV7-2 and TRBJ1-2; D is unresolved. Between the trimmed V and J ends, which lost 1 base and 4 bases, there was a span of 7 bases. Germline V CDR1 and CDR2: SGHTA, FQGNSA. The CDR3 runs to 13 residues. CDR3 nucleotide sequence: TGTGCCAGCAGCTTAGGCCCGGGCTATGGCTACACCTTC. This sequence encodes CASSLGPGYGYTF. The full variable domain, completed using reference TRBV7-2 and TRBJ1-2, is GAGVSQSPSNKVTEKGKDVELRCDPISGHTALYWYRQSLGQGLEFLIYFQGNSAPDKSGLPSDRFSAERTGGSVSTLTIQRTQQEDSAVYLCASSLGPGYGYTFGSGTRLTVV.

This clone is a singleton in its sample. This specimen includes other DNA sequences encoding the same CDR3. The chain recombines TRBV9 with TRBJ2-1; the D gene is possibly TRBD2 (5 bases). Germline loops: CDR1 SGDLS, CDR2 YYNGEE. CDR3 length: 15 residues. V dropped 1 base and J dropped 0 bases, with 8 bases sitting between them. The CDR3 DNA reads as TGTGCCAGCAGCGTATTAGGGAGCTCCTACAATGAGCAGTTCTTC. Protein: CASSVLGSSYNEQFF.

This clone was seen just once. This chain links TRBV5-6 with TRBJ1-4; no definite D call. The V and J ends lost 4 bases and 4 bases respectively, with 5 bases between them. Germline CDR1 and CDR2: SGHDT and YYEEEE. The CDR3 spans 12 residues. The CDR3 nucleotides read TGTGCCAGCAGCCGAGTTAATGAAAAACTGTTTTTT. This sequence encodes CASSRVNEKLFF.

V usage is TRBV29-1 and J usage is TRBJ2-3; TRBD1 or TRBD2 may be the D gene (5 bases each). Germline assignment: CDR1 SQVTM and CDR2 ANQGSEA. CDR3 length: 15 amino acids. The V gene lost 6 bases and the J gene lost 0 bases, with 16 bases spanning the gap. CDR3 DNA sequence: TGCAGCGTGGTCCCGTATGAGGGGAGCACAGATACGCAGTATTTT. It specifies CSVVPYEGSTDTQYF.

The chain is built from TRBV7-9 and TRBJ1-3, with TRBD1 as a possible D gene (6 bases). V shed 5 bases and J shed 3 bases, with 11 bases lying between them. This CDR3 is 14 amino acids long. Germline V gene lookup returns CDR1 SEHNR and CDR2 FQNEAQ (reference sequence). This CDR3 is CASSPGDVGNTIYF. CDR3 coding DNA: TGTGCCAGCAGCCCAGGGGACGTTGGAAACACCATATATTTT.

Regarding this clone: This could be a read error, since a much larger clone is one nucleotide away. The identical CDR3 is also encoded by other nucleotide sequences in the sample. The chain couples TRBV28 to TRBJ2-2; 7 nucleotides agree with TRBD2. CDR1 MDHEN and CDR2 SYDVKM come from the germline V gene. With 9 bases clipped from V and 6 bases from J, the junction kept 7 bases outside the gene matches. The CDR3 is made up of 13 amino acids. The CDR3 sequence is CASSRGRAGELFF. As DNA, the CDR3 is TGTGCCAGTAGTCGCGGGAGAGCCGGGGAGCTGTTTTTT.

Concerning this clone itself: Other DNA sequences in this sample translate to the same CDR3. The chain has TRBV7-9 and TRBJ2-1; TRBD2 matches at 8 bases. The CDR3 totals 15 residues. Germline V gene data show CDR1 as SEHNR and CDR2 as FQNEAQ (reference sequence). V lost 5 bases, J lost 0 bases, and 3 bases stayed unmatched. Here the CDR3 DNA reads TGTGCCAGCAGCCTACTAGCGGACTCCTACAATGAGCAGTTCTTC. Its translation: CASSLLADSYNEQFF.

Concerning this clone: The same CDR3 arises from other DNA sequences in this sample as well. This rearrangement joins TRBV15 to TRBJ2-5; D unclear. CDR3 size: 15 residues. CDR1 is LNHNV, CDR2 YYDKDF, per germline (reference sequence). V lost 0 bases and J 2 bases, leaving 10 bases between the germline ends. Written as DNA, the CDR3 is TGTGCCACCAGCAGAGAGGGCAGGCCACAAGAGACCCAGTACTTC. It encodes CATSREGRPQETQYF.

The rearrangement links TRBV5-1 to TRBJ1-2, with D maybe TRBD1 (5 bases). In germline, CDR1 is SGHRS, CDR2 YFSETQ. V lost 5 bases and J lost 3, with 11 bases in between. The CDR3 has 13 amino acids. CDR3 loop: CASSHDSHYGYTF. CDR3 in DNA: TGCGCCAGCAGTCACGACAGCCACTATGGCTACACCTTC.

This chain joins TRBV30 and TRBJ2-3, with 7 bases that match TRBD2. The CDR3 loop spans 15 amino acids. Unmatched junction bases numbered 7, after V lost 1 base and J lost 3 bases. Germline V gene lookup returns CDR1 GTSNPN and CDR2 SVGIG (reference sequence). For the CDR3, the DNA is TGTGCCTGGAGTGCGACGGGAGGTATGACAGATACGCAGTATTTT. Protein: CAWSATGGMTDTQYF.

V usage is TRBV15 and J usage is TRBJ1-2; the D is unclear. Germline V gene sequence: CDR1 LNHNV, CDR2 YYDKDF (reference sequence). The V gene lost 0 bases and the J gene lost 8 bases, with 10 bases spanning the gap. The CDR3 is made up of 13 amino acids. The CDR3 here is CATSRDIIPGYTF. The CDR3 DNA reads TGTGCCACCAGCAGAGATATTATCCCGGGCTACACCTTC.

The gene calls are TRBV30 and TRBJ1-1; tentative D call: TRBD1 (5 bases). V lost 0 bases and J lost 6, with 8 bases in between. Germline CDR1 is GTSNPN and CDR2 is SVGIG (reference sequence). The CDR3 totals 12 residues. The CDR3 DNA reads TGTGCCTGGAGTGTGACAGAGGCTGAAGCTTTCTTT. Its translation: CAWSVTEAEAFF.